This passage covers 25 T cell receptor beta chains from one sample sequenced in a study of shared clonotypes between healthy human individuals. Libraries were prepared by immunoSEQ multiplex PCR; TCRdb keeps only in-frame clonotypes and omits some of them. This sample yields 400,000 to 600,000 clones, of which 70% to 80% are seen a single time; around 14% belongs to the top ten. The specimen was PBMCs. These receptors were obtained from a woman aged 40-49 years in good health. Some clones in this sample may be carry-over from other donors' samples.

The chain uses TRBV5-1 and TRBJ2-3; either TRBD1 or TRBD2 may fit D (5 bases each). Per germline, CDR1 SGHRS and CDR2 YFSETQ. The CDR3 is made up of 15 amino acids. The V and J ends lost 2 bases and 1 base respectively, with 11 bases between them. The CDR3 DNA is TGCGCCAGCAGCTTTGGGACCCCTGGCACAGATACGCAGTATTTT. Amino acid sequence: CASSFGTPGTDTQYF. The full variable domain, rest sourced from reference TRBV5-1 and TRBJ2-3, is KAGVTQTPRYLIKTRGQQVTLSCSPISGHRSVSWYQQTPGQGLQFLFEYFSETQRNKGNFPGRFSGRQFSNSRSEMNVSTLELGDSALYLCASSFGTPGTDTQYFGPGTRLTVL.

V and J are TRBV6-1 and TRBJ2-1; 10 bases are a match to TRBD1. This CDR3 contains 15 residues. The germline gives CDR1 MNHNS, CDR2 SASEGT. J was trimmed by 8 bases and V by 2 bases; bases with no gene match: 6. The CDR3: CASSERGQGLYEQFF. As DNA, the CDR3 is TGTGCCAGCAGTGAAAGGGGACAGGGGCTCTATGAGCAGTTCTTC.

The V and J genes are TRBV10-3 and TRBJ2-3, with 15 bases aligning to TRBD2. Germline-derived CDR1 and CDR2 are ENHRY and SYGVKD. The CDR3 has 17 amino acids. The junction had 7 bases not matched to a gene; V was cut back by 4 bases and J by 5 bases. CDR3 region: CAISGAVGLAGGDTQYF. Here the CDR3 DNA reads TGTGCCATCAGTGGGGCAGTGGGACTAGCGGGGGGAGATACGCAGTATTTT.

The chain couples TRBV7-9 to TRBJ1-4; tentatively, D is TRBD1 (5 bases). Germline loops: CDR1 SEHNR, CDR2 FQNEAQ (reference sequence). The V and J ends lost 2 bases and 8 bases respectively, with 9 bases between them. This CDR3 is built from 13 residues. The CDR3 loop reads CASSLSGREKLFF. DNA of the CDR3: TGTGCCAGCAGCTTATCAGGGCGAGAAAAACTGTTTTTT.

CDR3 in DNA: TGTGCCATCACCGGTGGGGGACAGGGGCACACCGGGGAGCTGTTTTTT. It codes for CAITGGGQGHTGELFF. The rearrangement links TRBV10-3 to TRBJ2-2; 10 bases line up with TRBD1. The germline V gene has CDR1 ENHRY and CDR2 SYGVKD. Unmatched junction bases numbered 8, after V lost 7 bases and J lost 3 bases. There are 16 residues in the CDR3.

Comment on this clone: A far larger clone is a single base away, which makes a read error likely. The chain links TRBV4-2 to TRBJ2-1, with 10 bases aligning to TRBD2. This CDR3 is built from 16 residues. In germline, CDR1 is LGHNA, CDR2 YNFKEQ. Trimming took 1 base from V and 8 from J; bases not matched to a gene: 8. The CDR3 loop reads CASSQVASGSFHEQFF. CDR3 in DNA: TGTGCCAGCAGCCAAGTGGCTAGCGGGAGTTTCCATGAGCAGTTCTTC.

Regarding this clone: Given a far larger clone just one base away, this is likely a sequencing read error. Within the sample, other DNA sequences also encode this same CDR3. The chain recombines TRBV5-6 with TRBJ1-1; D is ambiguous. Germline CDR1 reads SGHDT; CDR2 reads YYEEEE. CDR3 length equals 16 residues. V was trimmed by 4 bases and J by 1 base, leaving 17 bases between them. CDR3 sequence: CASSLSTSRWNTEAFF. CDR3 in DNA: TGTGCCAGCAGCCTGTCGACAAGCCGGTGGAACACTGAAGCTTTCTTT.

V usage is TRBV14 and J usage is TRBJ2-3, with TRBD2 matching over 11 bases. V trimming: 4 bases; J trimming: 4 bases; junction bases outside the gene matches: 4. Germline V gene lookup returns CDR1 SGHDN and CDR2 FVKESK. The CDR3 has 15 amino acids. Here the CDR3 reads CASSLLAGDPDTQYF. In DNA, the CDR3 is TGTGCCAGCAGCCTACTAGCGGGAGACCCAGATACGCAGTATTTT.

V usage is TRBV28 and J usage is TRBJ2-2; D remains ambiguous. Between the trimmed V and J ends, which lost 3 bases and 8 bases, there was a span of 4 bases. CDR3 length: 11 residues. Germline V CDR1 and CDR2: MDHEN, SYDVKM. The CDR3 is CASSFSGELFF. The DNA of the CDR3 is TGTGCCAGCAGTTTCTCGGGGGAGCTGTTTTTT.

The CDR3 protein is CASSLDGGHDTGELFF. The DNA for the CDR3 is TGCGCCAGCAGCTTGGATGGGGGGCATGACACCGGGGAGCTGTTTTTT. The chain combines TRBV5-1 with TRBJ2-2, with D perhaps given as TRBD1 or TRBD2 (6 bases each). Between the trimmed V and J ends, which lost 0 bases and 3 bases, there was a span of 12 bases. Per germline, CDR1 SGHRS and CDR2 YFSETQ. The CDR3 runs 16 residues.

This clone was observed a single time. The V and J genes are TRBV4-2 and TRBJ2-3, with 7 bases aligning to TRBD2. J gave up 4 bases and V 5 bases, and 9 bases lay outside the gene matches. Germline loops: CDR1 LGHNA, CDR2 YNFKEQ. CDR3 length equals 15 residues. CDR3 sequence: CASSFWGGSPDTQYF. DNA of the CDR3: TGTGCCAGCAGCTTTTGGGGGGGTTCTCCAGATACGCAGTATTTT.

Remarks on this clone: Other DNA sequences in this specimen translate into the identical CDR3. V is TRBV15 and J is TRBJ2-2; 9 positions match TRBD2. V lost 6 bases and J lost 4; bases outside the gene matches: 6. The CDR3 runs to 15 residues. Germline CDR1 is LNHNV and CDR2 is YYDKDF (reference sequence). The CDR3 sequence: CATREGLAGTGELFF. As DNA, the CDR3 is TGTGCCACCAGAGAGGGACTAGCCGGCACCGGGGAGCTGTTTTTT.

V usage is TRBV4-3 and J usage is TRBJ1-5, with 7 bases lining up with TRBD1. CDR3 size: 13 residues. After removal of 5 bases from V and 4 bases from J, the junction contained 2 bases not matched to a gene. CDR1 and CDR2 (germline): LGHNA, YSLEER. CDR3 protein: CASSAGQNQPQHF. CDR3 in DNA: TGCGCCAGCAGCGCGGGACAGAATCAGCCCCAGCATTTT.

This clone was observed many times. CDR3 DNA sequence: TGTGCCAGCTCACCGGACAGTACTAACTATGGCTACACCTTC. This codes for CASSPDSTNYGYTF. This chain connects TRBV18 to TRBJ1-2, with a tentative D call TRBD1 (6 bases). The germline V gene has CDR1 KGHSH and CDR2 LQKENI. Trimming stripped 3 bases from V and 0 bases from J, with 8 bases between. This CDR3 has 14 amino acids.

This clone was found a few times. The V and J genes are TRBV5-1 and TRBJ2-1, with TRBD1 identical over 12 bases. Trimming took 5 bases from V and 5 from J; bases not matched to a gene: 5. Germline V gives CDR1 SGHRS, CDR2 YFSETQ. The CDR3 has 15 residues. CDR3 sequence (DNA): TGCGCCAGCAGAGCCGGGACAGGGGGCAACAATGAGCAGTTCTTC. Translated, it gives CASRAGTGGNNEQFF.

This sequence joins TRBV7-3 and TRBJ2-7; tentatively, D is TRBD1 or TRBD2 (5 bases each). The V and J ends lost 2 bases and 0 bases respectively, with 11 bases between them. From germline, CDR1 is SGHTA and CDR2 FQGTGA. This CDR3 is built from 15 residues. The DNA for the CDR3 is TGTGCCAGCAGCTTACAGGGTGGGACCTCCTACGAGCAGTACTTC. Protein sequence: CASSLQGGTSYEQYF. Supplemented by reference TRBV7-3 and TRBJ2-7, the full variable domain reads GAGVSQTPSNKVTEKGKYVELRCDPISGHTALYWYRQSLGQGPEFLIYFQGTGAADDSGLPNDRFFAVRPEGSVSTLKIQRTERGDSAVYLCASSLQGGTSYEQYFGPGTRLTVT.

In the case of this clone: Other nucleotide sequences in the sample specify the same CDR3. V and J are TRBV18 and TRBJ1-1; 9 positions agree with TRBD1. The CDR3 runs to 15 residues. Germline V gene data show CDR1 as KGHSH and CDR2 as LQKENI. V trimming: 3 bases; J trimming: 0 bases; junction bases outside the gene matches: 2. The CDR3 region is CASSPGTGMNTEAFF. In nucleotides, the CDR3 is TGTGCCAGCTCACCTGGGACAGGGATGAACACTGAAGCTTTCTTT. Based on the CDR3 plus reference TRBV18 and TRBJ1-1, the full variable domain is NAGVMQNPRHLVRRRGQEARLRCSPMKGHSHVYWYRQLPEEGLKFMVYLQKENIIDESGMPKERFSAEFPKEGPSILRIQQVVRGDSAAYFCASSPGTGMNTEAFFGQGTRLTVV.

The gene calls are TRBV6-1 and TRBJ2-7; D gene unclear. CDR1 and CDR2 (germline): MNHNS, SASEGT. This CDR3 spans 15 amino acids. The ends were cut back, 5 bases at V and 1 base at J, with 15 bases in the middle. The CDR3 DNA follows: TGTGCCAGCAGTCCATACAGAGGCCCATCCTACGAGCAGTACTTC. The encoded protein is CASSPYRGPSYEQYF.

The genes are TRBV30 and TRBJ2-2, with 9 bases aligning to TRBD1. The CDR3 runs to 15 residues. CDR1 and CDR2 from the germline V gene are GTSNPN and SVGIG (reference sequence). With 0 bases clipped from V and 6 bases from J, the junction kept 5 bases outside the gene matches. The CDR3 DNA reads as TGTGCCTGGAGTGTACGTGACAGGGGGTCCGGGGAGCTGTTTTTT. Protein product: CAWSVRDRGSGELFF.

As concerns this clone: At one boundary the junction diverges from the germline segment, which might be a read error. The gene calls are TRBV10-3 and TRBJ2-7, with D possibly being TRBD1 or TRBD2 (5 bases each). Germline CDR1 ENHRY, CDR2 SYGVKD. The CDR3 length is 17 residues. CDR3 DNA sequence: TGTGCCGTCAGTGAGAATCCTCCGGGGCATCGCTCTTACGAGCAGTACTTC. Translated: CAVSENPPGHRSYEQYF.

The chain employs TRBV28 and TRBJ1-1; 9 bases align to TRBD1. This CDR3 has 12 residues. Trimming removed 6 bases from V and 10 bases from J; junction bases left unmatched: 6. Germline-derived CDR1 and CDR2 are MDHEN and SYDVKM. The CDR3 region is CASRPSDRGAFF. The CDR3 DNA follows: TGTGCCAGCAGACCCTCGGACAGGGGAGCTTTCTTT.

In this sample, this clone turned up many times. J is TRBJ1-1 and V is TRBV2, with TRBD1 matching over 8 bases. The CDR3 spans 14 residues. Germline V gene sequence: CDR1 SNHLY, CDR2 FYNNEI. The ends lost 6 bases at V and 1 base at J; junction bases unmatched: 4. In nucleotides, the CDR3 is TGTGCCAGCAGGACTGGACAGGGGAACACTGAAGCTTTCTTT. This sequence encodes CASRTGQGNTEAFF.

J is TRBJ2-1 and V is TRBV27; a possible D gene is TRBD2 (5 bases). The V and J ends lost 1 base and 5 bases respectively, with 6 bases between them. CDR1 MNHEY and CDR2 SMNVEV come from the germline V gene (reference sequence). The CDR3 totals 13 residues. The CDR3 reads CASSLLRDNEQFF. The CDR3, as DNA: TGTGCCAGCAGTTTATTGCGGGACAATGAGCAGTTCTTC.

The chain is built from TRBV4-1 and TRBJ2-1; 14 bases match TRBD2. V lost 4 bases to trimming and J lost 3 bases; unmatched junction nucleotides: 11. Germline V lookup: CDR1 MGHRA, CDR2 YSYEKL. The CDR3 spans 19 residues. CDR3 in amino acids: CASSPSPGLAGANYNEQFF. CDR3 DNA sequence: TGCGCCAGCAGCCCTTCCCCGGGACTAGCGGGAGCAAACTACAATGAGCAGTTCTTC.

In DNA form, the CDR3 reads TGTGCCAGCAGTTTATGGACACCTTCGGGACAGCAGCCTTCTAACTATGGCTACACCTTC. Encoded protein: CASSLWTPSGQQPSNYGYTF. The chain carries TRBV28 and TRBJ1-2; 7 bases agree with TRBD1. The germline gives CDR1 MDHEN, CDR2 SYDVKM. The trim removed 0 bases at V and 0 bases at J, leaving 16 bases unmatched. CDR3 length: 20 amino acids.